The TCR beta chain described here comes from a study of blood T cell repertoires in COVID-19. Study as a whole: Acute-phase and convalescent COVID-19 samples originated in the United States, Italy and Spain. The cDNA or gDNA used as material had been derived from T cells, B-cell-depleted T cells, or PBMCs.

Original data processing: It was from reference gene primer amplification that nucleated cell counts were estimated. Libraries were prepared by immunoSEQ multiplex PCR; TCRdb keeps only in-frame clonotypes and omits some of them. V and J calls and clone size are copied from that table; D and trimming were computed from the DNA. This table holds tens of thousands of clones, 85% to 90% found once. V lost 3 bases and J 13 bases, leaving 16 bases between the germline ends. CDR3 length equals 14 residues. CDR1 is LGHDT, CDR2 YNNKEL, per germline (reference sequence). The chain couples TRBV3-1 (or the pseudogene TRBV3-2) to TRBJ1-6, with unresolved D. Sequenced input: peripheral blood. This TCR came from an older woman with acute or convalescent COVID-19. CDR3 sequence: CASSHDTSIRPLHF. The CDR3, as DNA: TGTGCCAGCAGCCATGACACGTCTATAAGGCCCCTCCACTTT.